These 16 T cell receptor beta chains share one sample of origin, sequenced in a study of OX40 agonist ivuxolimab in advanced cancers. Repertoires were generated with immunoSEQ multiplex PCR, while TCRdb's copy carries only in-frame clones and drops some. The sample lists about 18,000 clones, 70% to 80% occurring once. The sample consisted of CD4+ or CD8+ T cells sorted from blood, taken in a trial of the OX40 agonist ivuxolimab. These receptors were obtained from an adult with an advanced solid tumor such as melanoma, head and neck, liver or kidney cancer.

The gene calls are TRBV7-9 and TRBJ2-2; no clear D. The V and J ends lost 3 bases and 9 bases respectively, with 5 bases between them. CDR1 is SEHNR and CDR2 is FQNEAQ in the germline V gene (reference sequence). The CDR3 spans 11 residues. The CDR3 loop is CASSFSRELFF. CDR3 nucleotides: TGTGCCAGCAGCTTTTCAAGGGAGCTGTTTTTT.

The genes are TRBV27 and TRBJ2-7, with a possible D match to TRBD1 (7 bases). Germline-derived CDR1 and CDR2 are MNHEY and SMNVEV (reference sequence). The CDR3 has 15 residues. The V end lost 5 bases, the J end lost 2 bases, and 16 bases lay between the germline ends. DNA for the CDR3: TGTGCCAGCAGTGAAGCTTCAGGGGGGACCTACGAGCAGTACTTC. Translating it yields CASSEASGGTYEQYF.

This clone is termed medium-sized. V and J are TRBV5-6 and TRBJ2-1, with 15 positions matching TRBD2. The germline gives CDR1 SGHDT, CDR2 YYEEEE. CDR3 length: 16 amino acids. Trimming at V came to 4 bases and at J to 6 bases, leaving 5 bases not matched to a gene. The CDR3 protein is CASSPWGLAGGNEQFF. CDR3 bases: TGTGCCAGCAGCCCCTGGGGACTAGCGGGAGGCAATGAGCAGTTCTTC.

This sequence joins TRBV7-8 and TRBJ2-1; 7 bases fit TRBD1. The CDR3 has 16 residues. Losses at the gene ends were 4 bases for V and 0 bases for J; bases not matched to a gene: 6. Germline CDR1 SGHVS, CDR2 FQNEAQ. The CDR3 sequence is CASSSDRVSSYNEQFF. As DNA, the CDR3 is TGTGCCAGCAGCTCCGACAGGGTTAGCTCCTACAATGAGCAGTTCTTC. Full variable domain (missing parts from reference TRBV7-8 and TRBJ2-1): GAGVSQSPRYKVAKRGQDVALRCDPISGHVSLFWYQQALGQGPEFLTYFQNEAQLDKSGLPSDRFFAERPEGSVSTLKIQRTQQEDSAVYLCASSSDRVSSYNEQFFGPGTRLTVL.

This clone appeared a few times. The chain joins TRBV7-8 to TRBJ2-3; D gene unclear. Germline assignment: CDR1 SGHVS and CDR2 FQNEAQ. V lost 0 bases, J lost 5 bases, and 9 bases lay in between. This CDR3 spans 14 amino acids. CDR3 loop: CASSLADRGDTQYF. The CDR3 DNA reads as TGTGCCAGCAGCTTAGCGGACCGCGGAGATACGCAGTATTTT.

The chain carries TRBV13 and TRBJ2-3, with a possible D match to TRBD1 (6 bases). CDR3 length equals 15 residues. From germline, CDR1 is PRHDT and CDR2 FYEKMQ (reference sequence). V was trimmed by 5 bases and J by 1 base, leaving 13 bases between them. The CDR3, as DNA: TGTGCCAGCAGCCCCAGGGGTTTGGGCACAGATACGCAGTATTTT. Its protein product is CASSPRGLGTDTQYF.

The gene calls are TRBV30 and TRBJ2-7; D possibly corresponds to TRBD1 (6 bases). The CDR3 runs to 13 residues. Trimming stripped 2 bases from V and 0 bases from J, with 8 bases between. CDR1 is GTSNPN, CDR2 SVGIG, per germline (reference sequence). The CDR3 sequence is CAWSLDSSYEQYF. The CDR3 DNA reads TGTGCCTGGAGTTTGGACAGCTCCTACGAGCAGTACTTC.

The CDR3 DNA follows: TGTGCCAGCAGCTCCCCGGGACAGGGCTACGAGCAGTACTTC. Encoded protein: CASSSPGQGYEQYF. The genes are TRBV7-9 and TRBJ2-7; TRBD1 matches 9 bases. Losses at the gene ends were 4 bases for V and 3 bases for J; bases not matched to a gene: 4. CDR1 is SEHNR and CDR2 is FQNEAQ in the germline V gene (reference sequence). The CDR3 has 14 amino acids.

The genes are TRBV5-4 and TRBJ2-2; the D is unclear. Germline V CDR1 and CDR2: SGHNT, YYREEE (reference sequence). The CDR3 has 13 amino acids. Trimming shortened V by 1 base and J by 7 bases, and 8 bases separated the two germline ends. CDR3 DNA sequence: TGTGCCAGCAGCTTGTGGGTTAACGGGGAGCTGTTTTTT. This gives the protein CASSLWVNGELFF. The whole variable domain, remainder taken from reference TRBV5-4 and TRBJ2-2, is ETGVTQSPTHLIKTRGQQVTLRCSSQSGHNTVSWYQQALGQGPQFIFQYYREEENGRGNFPPRFSGLQFPNYSSELNVNALELDDSALYLCASSLWVNGELFFGEGSRLTVL.

This chain connects TRBV11-2 to TRBJ2-7; perhaps TRBD2 as D (5 bases). With 1 base removed from V and 2 bases from J, the gap between germline ends came to 9 bases. This CDR3 is 14 amino acids long. Germline CDR1 is SGHAT and CDR2 is FQNNGV. The CDR3 bases are TGTGCCAGCAGCTTAGGACGGGGAGCCTACGAGCAGTACTTC. It yields the protein CASSLGRGAYEQYF.

The J gene is TRBJ1-3, the V gene TRBV10-3, with a tentative D call TRBD1 (6 bases). V gave up 1 base and J gave up 2 bases, with 12 bases separating them. CDR3 length equals 16 residues. Per the germline V gene, CDR1 is ENHRY and CDR2 is SYGVKD. The CDR3 DNA reads as TGTGCCATCAGTGAGTACTCGCAGGGGACTGGAAACACCATATATTTT. Amino acids: CAISEYSQGTGNTIYF.

This chain uses TRBV4-1 with TRBJ2-3, with 10 bases fitting TRBD2. From germline, CDR1 is MGHRA and CDR2 YSYEKL. This CDR3 has 14 amino acids. V gave up 6 bases and J gave up 5 bases; unmatched junction bases: 5. The CDR3 region is CASRTSGLEDTQYF. The CDR3 bases are TGCGCCAGCAGGACTAGCGGGCTAGAAGATACGCAGTATTTT.

The sample holds a few counts of this clone. The sample contains more than one DNA sequence encoding this CDR3. The rearrangement joins TRBV5-1 to TRBJ2-1, with 7 bases fitting TRBD2. Germline loops: CDR1 SGHRS, CDR2 YFSETQ. CDR3 length equals 14 residues. V gave up 3 bases and J gave up 1 base; unmatched junction bases: 1. Here the CDR3 DNA reads TGCGCCAGCAGCTCTAGCGGTTCCTACAATGAGCAGTTCTTC. This codes for CASSSSGSYNEQFF.

The chain has TRBV9 and TRBJ2-2, with D possibly being TRBD2 (5 bases). The CDR3 spans 16 residues. Germline loops: CDR1 SGDLS, CDR2 YYNGEE. Trimming removed 0 bases at V and 6 bases at J, with 15 bases between. CDR3 sequence reads: CASSVARGSAAGELFF. Here the CDR3 DNA reads TGTGCCAGCAGCGTAGCGAGAGGGAGTGCGGCCGGGGAGCTGTTTTTT.

This clone was detected only a few times. This chain connects TRBV9 to TRBJ1-3; D might be TRBD1 (6 bases). V was trimmed by 4 bases and J by 0 bases, leaving 11 bases between them. There are 15 residues in the CDR3. Germline CDR1 SGDLS, CDR2 YYNGEE. The CDR3 nucleotides are TGTGCCAGCAGCCAAGAGACAGGCTCTGGAAACACCATATATTTT. Residues: CASSQETGSGNTIYF.

This chain links TRBV27 with TRBJ1-5; D gene ambiguous. Germline CDR1 MNHEY, CDR2 SMNVEV (reference sequence). V gave up 4 bases and J gave up 0 bases, with 7 bases separating them. The CDR3 runs to 14 residues. The DNA of the CDR3 is TGTGCCAGCAGTTATAGTTATAGCAATCAGCCCCAGCATTTT. Amino acid sequence: CASSYSYSNQPQHF.